The 29 T cell receptor beta chains below come from one sample, sequenced in a study of blood T cell repertoires in COVID-19. Only in-frame clones appear in the TCRdb table, and some are missing; sequencing was by immunoSEQ multiplex PCR. The table lists some 130,000 clones, around 89% of them singletons, with 9% to 12% in the top ten. The sequenced sample was peripheral blood. The receptors come from a middle-aged man with acute or convalescent COVID-19.

V and J are TRBV27 and TRBJ1-4; 12 bases agree with TRBD1. The CDR3 totals 17 residues. V lost 5 bases and J lost 8; bases outside the gene matches: 12. Germline V gene sequence: CDR1 MNHEY, CDR2 SMNVEV (reference sequence). The CDR3: CASSLLGQGARGEKLFF. The DNA for the CDR3 is TGTGCCAGCAGTCTCCTGGGACAGGGGGCGCGGGGAGAAAAACTGTTTTTT.

The gene calls are TRBV18 and TRBJ2-2, with TRBD2 identical over 7 bases. This CDR3 comprises 15 residues. V trimming: 6 bases; J trimming: 0 bases; junction bases outside the gene matches: 4. The germline V gene encodes CDR1 KGHSH and CDR2 LQKENI. As DNA, the CDR3 is TGTGCCAGCTCGCGACTAGCCTCGAACACCGGGGAGCTGTTTTTT. It translates to CASSRLASNTGELFF.

The sample holds one count of this clone. The chain carries TRBV7-3 and TRBJ1-2; 9 bases align to TRBD1. The CDR3 spans 13 residues. Germline loops: CDR1 SGHTA, CDR2 FQGTGA. V gave up 4 bases and J gave up 7 bases; unmatched junction bases: 4. The CDR3 DNA sequence: TGTGCCAGCAGCTCGGACAGGGGAACTGGCTACACCTTC. As protein: CASSSDRGTGYTF.

This sequence joins TRBV27 and TRBJ2-1; 14 bases align to TRBD2. There are 18 residues in the CDR3. V shed 0 bases and J 7 bases; nucleotides not matched to a gene: 8. CDR1 MNHEY and CDR2 SMNVEV come from the germline V gene (reference sequence). DNA for the CDR3: TGTGCCAGCAGTTTATCGTGGACTAGCGGGAGGCTTCGGAATGAGCAGTTCTTC. This gives the protein CASSLSWTSGRLRNEQFF.

The rearrangement joins TRBV11-3 to TRBJ1-5; 10 bases fit TRBD1. V was clipped by 5 bases and J by 5 bases; unmatched bases: 15. Germline lookup yields CDR1 SGHNT and CDR2 YENEEA. The CDR3 consists of 18 residues. In DNA form, the CDR3 reads TGTGCCAGCAGCCCACTCAACCCGGGACAGGGGTCTTATCAGCCCCAGCATTTT. This encodes CASSPLNPGQGSYQPQHF.

The CDR3 loop is CASSMHRAPGNTIYF. The CDR3 DNA is TGTGCCAGTAGTATGCACAGGGCTCCTGGAAACACCATATATTTT. This chain links TRBV19 with TRBJ1-3; possible D gene TRBD1, 6 bases. Germline values: CDR1 LNHDA, CDR2 SQIVND (reference sequence). Trimming left V 3 bases short and J 2 bases short, with 11 bases between. The CDR3 length is 15 residues.

The rearrangement links TRBV9 to TRBJ1-2; TRBD1 is a possible D gene (6 bases). This CDR3 contains 14 residues. Germline CDR1 is SGDLS and CDR2 is YYNGEE. V lost 1 base, J lost 2 bases, and 9 bases lay in between. Here the CDR3 reads CASSVSGDNYGYTF. CDR3 nucleotides: TGTGCCAGCAGCGTATCAGGGGACAACTATGGCTACACCTTC.

V usage is TRBV2 and J usage is TRBJ1-5, with 10 bases aligning to TRBD1. Per germline, CDR1 SNHLY and CDR2 FYNNEI. CDR3 length: 15 residues. The V and J ends lost 7 bases and 1 base, in that order; junction bases with no gene match: 4. The CDR3 protein is CASTDRGLSNQPQHF. In DNA, the CDR3 is TGTGCCAGCACTGACAGGGGGCTAAGCAATCAGCCCCAGCATTTT. Together with reference TRBV2 and TRBJ1-5, the CDR3 gives the full variable domain: EPEVTQTPSHQVTQMGQEVILRCVPISNHLYFYWYRQILGQKVEFLVSFYNNEISEKSEIFDDQFSVERPDGSNFTLKIRSTKLEDSAMYFCASTDRGLSNQPQHFGDGTRLSIL.

This clone occurred once. For the CDR3, the DNA is TGTGCCAGCAGCCAGGGGGGTGGGGGAGTCTACGAGCAGTACTTC. Protein product: CASSQGGGGVYEQYF. This chain uses TRBV3-1 (or the pseudogene TRBV3-2) with TRBJ2-7; maybe TRBD2 (6 bases). In germline, CDR1 is LGHDT, CDR2 YNNKEL (reference sequence). V was clipped by 3 bases and J by 3 bases, with 15 bases between them. The CDR3 covers 15 residues.

This clone was observed a single time. J is TRBJ2-3 and V is TRBV30; D ambiguous. V shed 0 bases and J shed 2 bases, with 6 bases lying between them. CDR1 GTSNPN and CDR2 SVGIG come from the germline V gene (reference sequence). The CDR3 consists of 13 residues. CDR3: CAWSVANTDTQYF. The DNA for the CDR3 is TGTGCCTGGAGTGTGGCAAACACAGATACGCAGTATTTT.

This chain joins TRBV5-1 and TRBJ2-5; tentative D call: TRBD2 (6 bases). Germline-derived CDR1 and CDR2 are SGHRS and YFSETQ. Trimming shortened V by 2 bases and J by 3 bases, and 11 bases separated the two germline ends. The CDR3 contains 14 residues. CDR3 DNA sequence: TGCGCCAGCAGCTTTGGAGGGGCGGAAGAGACCCAGTACTTC. Its translation: CASSFGGAEETQYF.

V usage is TRBV7-2 and J usage is TRBJ1-2; 7 nucleotides match TRBD1. This CDR3 has 16 amino acids. Germline V lookup: CDR1 SGHTA, CDR2 FQGNSA. V shed 2 bases and J 4 bases; nucleotides not matched to a gene: 10. CDR3: CASSLSSGGPPYGYTF. DNA of the CDR3: TGTGCCAGCAGCTTAAGTTCAGGGGGACCACCCTATGGCTACACCTTC.

Turning to this clone: Germline and junction disagree at one end, which may indicate a read error. The chain is built from TRBV2 and TRBJ2-2, with 11 nucleotides matching TRBD2. CDR3 length: 15 residues. Per germline, CDR1 SNHLY and CDR2 FYNNEI. CDR3 in amino acids: CASSGLLAGVGELLF. The CDR3 DNA follows: TGTGCCAGCAGTGGATTACTAGCGGGAGTCGGGGAGCTGCTTTTT.

The rearrangement links TRBV7-9 to TRBJ1-6, with TRBD1 matching 9 bases. CDR3 size: 15 residues. Germline-derived CDR1 and CDR2 are SEHNR and FQNEAQ (reference sequence). The V segment lost 3 bases and the J segment 9 bases; nucleotides outside the gene matches: 6. CDR3 nucleotide sequence: TGTGCCAGCAGCTTCCCCGGGACAGGGTTTTCACCCCTCCACTTT. Its protein is CASSFPGTGFSPLHF.

Of note for this clone: The same CDR3 is also encoded by other DNA sequences in this sample. The chain joins TRBV6-5 to TRBJ1-5; D possibly corresponds to TRBD1 (5 bases). CDR3 length: 12 residues. The V end was cut by 9 bases, the J end by 3 bases, with 9 bases between. Germline V gene lookup returns CDR1 MNHEY and CDR2 SVGAGI. CDR3 sequence (DNA): TGTGCCAGTAGGGACTCCAATCAGCCCCAGCATTTT. Its translation: CASRDSNQPQHF.

This rearrangement joins TRBV28 to TRBJ2-7; no clear D gene. In germline, CDR1 is MDHEN, CDR2 SYDVKM. V dropped 4 bases and J dropped 4 bases, with 5 bases sitting between them. The CDR3 loop spans 11 amino acids. CDR3 residues: CASSSLYEQYF. The CDR3 DNA sequence: TGTGCCAGCAGTTCACTTTACGAGCAGTACTTC.

The gene calls are TRBV9 and TRBJ2-7; D call uncertain. The V gene's germline CDR1 is SGDLS and CDR2 YYNGEE. The CDR3 has 15 residues. Between the trimmed V and J ends, which lost 2 bases and 3 bases, there was a span of 15 bases. This chain's CDR3 is CASSVAADDFYEQYF. The CDR3 nucleotides are TGTGCCAGCAGCGTCGCGGCAGACGACTTCTACGAGCAGTACTTC.

The chain employs TRBV5-6 and TRBJ2-2; D not certain. Germline V gene sequence: CDR1 SGHDT, CDR2 YYEEEE. V lost 2 bases and J lost 8, with 4 bases in between. CDR3 length equals 11 residues. The CDR3 region is CASSFIGELFF. CDR3 DNA: TGTGCCAGCAGCTTTATAGGGGAGCTGTTTTTT.

This clone has a handful of counts. The chain recombines TRBV30 with TRBJ1-5; D gene ambiguous. CDR1 and CDR2 from the germline V gene are GTSNPN and SVGIG (reference sequence). The V end lost 0 bases, the J end lost 5 bases, and 11 bases lay between the germline ends. CDR3 length equals 14 residues. CDR3 DNA sequence: TGTGCCTGGAGTGTAAGTAACAGCCATCAGCCCCAGCATTTT. Encoded protein: CAWSVSNSHQPQHF.

The chain uses TRBV18 and TRBJ1-5, with D tentatively TRBD1 (5 bases). The germline CDR1 and CDR2 sequences are KGHSH and LQKENI. The length of the CDR3 is 16 residues. Trimming stripped 5 bases from V and 0 bases from J, with 14 bases between. CDR3 nucleotides: TGTGCCAGCTCAGAAACAGGATTGGGTAGCAATCAGCCCCAGCATTTT. Translation gives CASSETGLGSNQPQHF. Together with reference TRBV18 and TRBJ1-5, the CDR3 gives the full variable domain: NAGVMQNPRHLVRRRGQEARLRCSPMKGHSHVYWYRQLPEEGLKFMVYLQKENIIDESGMPKERFSAEFPKEGPSILRIQQVVRGDSAAYFCASSETGLGSNQPQHFGDGTRLSIL.

This clone appeared a single time. The V gene is TRBV5-4, the J gene TRBJ1-1, with D possibly TRBD1 on 5 matching bases. The CDR3 length is 14 residues. Germline assignment: CDR1 SGHNT and CDR2 YYREEE (reference sequence). V was cut by 4 bases and J by 2 bases, with 12 bases left in between. CDR3 DNA: TGTGCCAGCAGCCCCAGACAGACTAACACTGAAGCTTTCTTT. Amino acids: CASSPRQTNTEAFF.

This chain uses TRBV12-3 or TRBV12-4 with TRBJ1-2; 8 bases line up with TRBD1. The V and J ends lost 6 bases and 4 bases, in that order; junction bases with no gene match: 1. This CDR3 spans 12 amino acids. In nucleotides, the CDR3 is TGTGCCAGCAGCGACAGGGGCTATGGCTACACCTTC. Translation gives CASSDRGYGYTF.

This chain uses TRBV3-1 (or the pseudogene TRBV3-2) with TRBJ2-1, with 8 bases fitting TRBD1. V was clipped by 2 bases and J by 7 bases; unmatched bases: 1. There are 13 residues in the CDR3. Germline values: CDR1 LGHDT, CDR2 YNNKEL (reference sequence). This CDR3 reads CASSQRTGNEQFF. The CDR3 region has the DNA TGTGCCAGCAGCCAACGGACAGGGAATGAGCAGTTCTTC.

V is TRBV27 and J is TRBJ2-2, with D uncertain. The CDR3 has 12 amino acids. Germline V lookup: CDR1 MNHEY, CDR2 SMNVEV (reference sequence). Trimming pared 7 bases from V and 1 base from J, leaving 4 bases between. The chain's CDR3 is CASKRNTGELFF. The CDR3 coding sequence is TGTGCCAGCAAGAGGAACACCGGGGAGCTGTTTTTT.

This clone was seen only once. V gene TRBV9 combines with J gene TRBJ1-6; tentatively, D is TRBD1 (6 bases). Trimming removed 0 bases from V and 7 bases from J, with 17 bases in between. The CDR3 extends over 17 amino acids. Germline V gene data show CDR1 as SGDLS and CDR2 as YYNGEE. For the CDR3, the DNA is TGTGCCAGCAGCGTAGCCGCCTTACAGGGCCAGAATTCACCCCTCCACTTT. It codes for CASSVAALQGQNSPLHF. The variable domain in full, completed from reference TRBV9 and TRBJ1-6, reads DSGVTQTPKHLITATGQRVTLRCSPRSGDLSVYWYQQSLDQGLQFLIQYYNGEERAKGNILERFSAQQFPDLHSELNLSSLELGDSALYFCASSVAALQGQNSPLHFGNGTRLTVT.

V usage is TRBV5-1 and J usage is TRBJ1-1; D is unresolved. This CDR3 comprises 14 residues. The V end lost 4 bases, the J end lost 1 base, and 11 bases lay between the germline ends. The V gene's germline CDR1 is SGHRS and CDR2 YFSETQ. CDR3 nucleotides: TGCGCCAGCAGCCCCGCCGGGAGGAACACTGAAGCTTTCTTT. Translated, it gives CASSPAGRNTEAFF.

The V and J genes are TRBV3-1 (or the pseudogene TRBV3-2) and TRBJ1-1; D gene ambiguous. The CDR3 runs 14 residues. Deletions cut 4 bases from V and 1 base from J, with 10 bases between. CDR1 and CDR2 from the germline V gene are LGHDT and YNNKEL (reference sequence). CDR3 protein: CASSPWTGNTEAFF. For the CDR3, the DNA is TGTGCCAGCAGCCCCTGGACTGGGAACACTGAAGCTTTCTTT.

This clone was seen only once. The chain recombines TRBV5-8 with TRBJ1-2, with 7 bases identical to TRBD1. Germline V gene data show CDR1 as SGHTS and CDR2 as YDEGEE. J lost 8 bases, V lost 1 base, and 14 bases had no gene match. The CDR3 loop spans 16 amino acids. The CDR3, as DNA: TGTGCCAGCAGCTTGAGGTACAGGGGATCGGCGAAAGGCTACACCTTC. Protein sequence: CASSLRYRGSAKGYTF.

The rearrangement joins TRBV7-3 to TRBJ2-3, with 7 bases that match TRBD1. The V gene's germline CDR1 is SGHTA and CDR2 FQGTGA. The V segment lost 5 bases and the J segment 6 bases; nucleotides outside the gene matches: 5. CDR3 length equals 13 residues. CDR3 bases: TGTGCCAGCAGCACTCAGGGGGAGGATACGCAGTATTTT. This encodes CASSTQGEDTQYF.